Listed below are T cell receptor beta chains from one sample, sequenced in a study of shared clonotypes between healthy human individuals. The table came from immunoSEQ multiplex PCR; TCRdb's copy has only in-frame clones and leaves some out. The data contain approximately 600,000 clones, around 96% of them seen just once; the ten biggest clones take up over 0.1%. Sequencing was done on a sample of naive CD8+ T cells sorted from blood. The receptors stem from a woman younger than 45 in good health. Each CDR3 is given with its conserved first and last residue. The order of the fields is V gene, J gene, clone size, D gene, CDR3 length, CDR3 DNA, CDR3 protein. D genes are given only for firm matches. Size tells how often a clone was seen (once, few, many) or the class of an expanded clone, and some rows leave it out.

>TRBV5-1|TRBJ2-7|-|-|13
TGCGCCAGCAGCACCGAAACCCTCAACGAGCAGTACTTC
CASSTETLNEQYF
>TRBV19|TRBJ2-7|-|-|13
TGTGCCAGTAGTGGCCCAGGGCCCTACGAGCAGTACTTC
CASSGPGPYEQYF
>TRBV5-6|TRBJ2-7|-|TRBD2|15
TGTGCCAGCAGCCACCTAGCGGGAGGAAGCTACGAGCAGTACTTC
CASSHLAGGSYEQYF
>TRBV11-2|TRBJ1-4|-|TRBD1|14
TGTGCCAGCAGCTATGGGACAGGGTACGAAAAACTGTTTTTT
CASSYGTGYEKLFF
>TRBV10-2|TRBJ2-5|-|TRBD2|15
TGCGCCAGCAGTCCAGCGGGAGGGCCGTCGGAGACCCAGTACTTC
CASSPAGGPSETQYF
>TRBV7-2|TRBJ2-7|-|-|15
TGTGCCAGCAGCCTAAGTCTGGCCCAGGGTTTCGAGCAGTACTTC
CASSLSLAQGFEQYF
>TRBV9|TRBJ2-5|-|-|14
TGTGCCAGCAGCCCGAAAGGGGGGAGAGAGACCCAGTACTTC
CASSPKGGRETQYF
>TRBV27|TRBJ2-2|-|-|15
TGTGCCAGCAGTTTAGCCCGTCTAGGGACCGGGGAGCTGTTTTTT
CASSLARLGTGELFF
>TRBV19|TRBJ2-3|-|TRBD2|13
TGTGCCACTTCACTAGCGTCGGCAGATACGCAGTATTTT
CATSLASADTQYF
>TRBV13|TRBJ2-3|-|TRBD2|17
TGTGCCAGCAGCATCACGGGACTAGCGGGAACAGGAGATACGCAGTATTTT
CASSITGLAGTGDTQYF
>TRBV7-2|TRBJ1-6|once|-|14
TGTGCCAGCAGCTTAGATGAGGGCCTCTCACCCCTCCACTTT
CASSLDEGLSPLHF
>TRBV7-8|TRBJ2-7|-|TRBD2|16
TGTGCCAGCAGCTTAGCGTGGGGCGGGAGCCCCAGGGAGCAGTACTTC
CASSLAWGGSPREQYF
>TRBV27|TRBJ2-1|-|-|13
TGTGCCAGCAGTTTAGGATCCTACAATGAGCAGTTCTTC
CASSLGSYNEQFF
>TRBV5-1|TRBJ1-1|-|-|14
TGCGCCAGCTCTCCCCCGGGGGATGTGGCTGAAGCTTTCTTT
CASSPPGDVAEAFF
>TRBV5-1|TRBJ1-1|-|-|15
TGCGCCAGCAGCTTGGCCCCGGGAACCAACACTGAAGCTTTCTTT
CASSLAPGTNTEAFF
>TRBV2|TRBJ1-1|few|-|14
TGTGCCAGCAGTGTTGGGGGCGAGAACACTGAAGCTTTCTTT
CASSVGGENTEAFF
>TRBV5-4|TRBJ2-1|-|TRBD2|13
TGTGCCAGCAGCTTGGAGACTAGCGAGAAGCAGTTCTTC
CASSLETSEKQFF
>TRBV28|TRBJ2-2|-|-|23
TGTGCCAGCAGCTTCTCACCCCAGGTTGGGAAAGACGAGTCAGAACTCAATACCGGGGAGCTGTTTTTT
CASSFSPQVGKDESELNTGELFF
>TRBV27|TRBJ1-5|-|TRBD1|14
TGTGCCAGCAGTTTCACAGGGGGTAGGGTACCCCAGCATTTT
CASSFTGGRVPQHF
>TRBV7-9|TRBJ2-7|-|TRBD1|14
TGTGCCAGCAGCCCCCGACAGGGGGTAGGCGAGCAGTACTTC
CASSPRQGVGEQYF
>TRBV9|TRBJ1-5|once|-|16
TGTGCCAGCAGCGAAGGGACGGCGATTAGCAATCAGCCCCAGCATTTT
CASSEGTAISNQPQHF
>TRBV29-1|TRBJ2-2|-|-|11
TGCAGCGTGGAGTTGGCCGGGGAGCTGTTTTTT
CSVELAGELFF
>TRBV27|TRBJ2-4|-|TRBD1|13
TGTGCCAGCAGTCCCGACAGGGTGAACATTCAGTACTTC
CASSPDRVNIQYF
>TRBV4-1|TRBJ2-2|-|-|17
TGCGCCAGCAGCCAATTATCGTGGGGGACTCACACCGGGGAGCTGTTTTTT
CASSQLSWGTHTGELFF
>TRBV5-4|TRBJ1-4|-|-|13
TGTGCCAGCAGCCCCGAGAGCTCCGAAAAACTGTTTTTT
CASSPESSEKLFF
>TRBV9|TRBJ1-2|-|TRBD1|18
TGTGCCAGCAGCGATTATTCCGGGACAGTCCCTCGCGGAGGTGGCTACACCTTC
CASSDYSGTVPRGGGYTF
>TRBV9|TRBJ2-7|-|TRBD1|14
TGTGCCAGCAGCACCGGGACAGGGTCCTACGAGCAGTACTTC
CASSTGTGSYEQYF
>TRBV5-4|TRBJ2-4|-|TRBD1|17
TGTGCCAGCAGCTTGGGGACAGGGTGGGGGTCCAAAAACATTCAGTACTTC
CASSLGTGWGSKNIQYF
>TRBV2|TRBJ2-1|-|-|13
TGTGCCAGCATCCGGGCGATTTTCAATGAGCAGTTCTTC
CASIRAIFNEQFF
>TRBV6-5|TRBJ2-7|-|-|14
TGTGCCAGCAGGGGCCTGGGGGGTTCCTACGAGCAGTACTTC
CASRGLGGSYEQYF
>TRBV19|TRBJ2-1|-|TRBD2|18
TGTGCCAGTAGTATAGCACGGACTAGCGGGAGATTGGCGGGTGAGCAGTTCTTC
CASSIARTSGRLAGEQFF
>TRBV7-9|TRBJ2-7|-|-|15
TGTGCCAGCAGCCCCCCGGTGGAGAGGACCTACGAGCAGTACTTC
CASSPPVERTYEQYF
>TRBV18|TRBJ1-1|-|-|13
TGTGCCAGCTCCCCGGACAATCCCGCTGAAGCTTTCTTT
CASSPDNPAEAFF
>TRBV14|TRBJ1-2|-|-|18
TGTGCCAGCAGCCAAGTCGACAACAGGGTTTTTCGGGGCTATGGCTACACCTTC
CASSQVDNRVFRGYGYTF
>TRBV7-3|TRBJ2-5|-|TRBD1|14
TGTGCCAGCAGCTTGACAGGGCCTGGGGAGACCCAGTACTTC
CASSLTGPGETQYF
>TRBV7-8|TRBJ1-5|-|-|14
TGTGCCAGCAGCTCAACGGCCAGCGATCAGCCCCAGCATTTT
CASSSTASDQPQHF
>TRBV10-1|TRBJ2-7|-|TRBD1|14
TGCGCCAGCAGTGAGTCCAGGGGGAAAAACGAGCAGTACTTC
CASSESRGKNEQYF
>TRBV5-5|TRBJ1-5|-|-|18
TGTGCCAGCAGCTCGGATTCTAGGTCAGTGTATAGCAATCAGCCCCAGCATTTT
CASSSDSRSVYSNQPQHF
>TRBV9|TRBJ2-7|-|TRBD1|16
TGTGCCAGCAGCCCCTATAGGACAGGGGTGGCCTACGAGCAGTACTTC
CASSPYRTGVAYEQYF
>TRBV15|TRBJ1-1|few|-|11
TGTGCCACCAGTGGCGGCACTGAAGCTTTCTTT
CATSGGTEAFF
>TRBV6-5|TRBJ2-7|-|TRBD2|12
TGTGCCAGCAGCGCCGGGGGGGACGAGCAGTACTTC
CASSAGGDEQYF
>TRBV12-2|TRBJ2-7|once|-|15
TGTGCAAGTCGCTTAGAGGGGCAGGGGGACGGAGAGCAGTACTTC
CASRLEGQGDGEQYF
>TRBV7-6|TRBJ2-6|-|-|16
TGTGCCAGCAGTCCAACAACTAGTTCTGGGGCCAACGTCCTGACTTTC
CASSPTTSSGANVLTF
>TRBV11-2|TRBJ1-1|-|-|15
TGTGCCAGCAGCTTAGATCCAGGACTGAACACTGAAGCTTTCTTT
CASSLDPGLNTEAFF
>TRBV27|TRBJ1-4|-|TRBD1|16
TGTGCCAGCAGCCCATCCCTTGGCGACAGGGGGGAAAAACTGTTTTTT
CASSPSLGDRGEKLFF
>TRBV11-2|TRBJ2-4|-|-|16
TGTGCCAGCAGCTTCACGCCTGGTCCTTCCAAAAACATTCAGTACTTC
CASSFTPGPSKNIQYF
>TRBV6-1|TRBJ1-5|-|-|14
TGTGCCAGCAGTCGCCGACAGGCTAATCAGCCCCAGCATTTT
CASSRRQANQPQHF
>TRBV27|TRBJ2-7|-|TRBD2|16
TGTGCCAGCAGCTTTTCCGGGGGGGTGATCTCCTACGAGCAGTACTTC
CASSFSGGVISYEQYF